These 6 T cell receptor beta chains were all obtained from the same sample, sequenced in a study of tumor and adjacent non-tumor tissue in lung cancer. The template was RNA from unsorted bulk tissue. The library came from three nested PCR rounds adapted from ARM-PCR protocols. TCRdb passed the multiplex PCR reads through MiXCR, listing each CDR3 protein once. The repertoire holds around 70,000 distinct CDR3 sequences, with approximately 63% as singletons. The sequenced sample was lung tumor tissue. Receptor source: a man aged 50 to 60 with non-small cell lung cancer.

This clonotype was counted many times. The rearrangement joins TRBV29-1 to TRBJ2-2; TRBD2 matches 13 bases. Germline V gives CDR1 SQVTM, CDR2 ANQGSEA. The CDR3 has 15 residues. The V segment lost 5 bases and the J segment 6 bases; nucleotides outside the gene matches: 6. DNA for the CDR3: TGCAGCGTTACCGGGACTAGCGGGATATCCGGGGAGCTGTTTTTT. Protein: CSVTGTSGISGELFF.

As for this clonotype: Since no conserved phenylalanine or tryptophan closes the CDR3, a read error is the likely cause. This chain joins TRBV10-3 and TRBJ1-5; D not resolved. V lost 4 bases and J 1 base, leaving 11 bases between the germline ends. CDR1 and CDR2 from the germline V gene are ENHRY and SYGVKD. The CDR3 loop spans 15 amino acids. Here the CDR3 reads CAISVGCISNQPQHL. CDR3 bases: TGTGCCATCAGTGTTGGCTGTATAAGCAATCAGCCCCAGCATCTT.

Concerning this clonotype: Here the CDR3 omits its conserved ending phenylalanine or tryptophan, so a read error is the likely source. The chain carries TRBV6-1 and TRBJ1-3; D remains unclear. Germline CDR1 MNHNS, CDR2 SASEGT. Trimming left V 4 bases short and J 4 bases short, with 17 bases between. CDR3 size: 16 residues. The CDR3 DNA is TGTGCCAGCAGTGTTGGAGTTACTTTTCTCGGAAACACCATATATCTT. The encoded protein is CASSVGVTFLGNTIYL.

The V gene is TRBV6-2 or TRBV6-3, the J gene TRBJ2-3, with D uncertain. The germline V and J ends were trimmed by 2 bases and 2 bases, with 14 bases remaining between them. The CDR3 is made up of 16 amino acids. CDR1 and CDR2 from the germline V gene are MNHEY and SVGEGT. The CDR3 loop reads CASSYPSPTYTDTQYF. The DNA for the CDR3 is TGTGCCAGCAGTTACCCGAGTCCAACTTACACAGATACGCAGTATTTT.

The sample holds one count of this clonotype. In DNA form, the CDR3 reads TGTGCCAGCAGCTTCTCAGGGCTGGACTATGAAAAACTGTTTTTT. Residues: CASSFSGLDYEKLFF. This chain joins TRBV28 and TRBJ1-4; D might be TRBD1 (5 bases). V lost 6 bases, J lost 6 bases, and 17 bases lay in between. Germline CDR1 MDHEN, CDR2 SYDVKM. CDR3 length: 15 residues.

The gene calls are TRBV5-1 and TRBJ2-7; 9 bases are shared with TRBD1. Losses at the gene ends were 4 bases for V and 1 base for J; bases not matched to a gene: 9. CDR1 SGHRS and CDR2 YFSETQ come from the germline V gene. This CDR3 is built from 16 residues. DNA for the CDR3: TGCGCCAGCAGCCCATTCACAGGGGGCAGGTCCTACGAGCAGTACTTC. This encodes CASSPFTGGRSYEQYF. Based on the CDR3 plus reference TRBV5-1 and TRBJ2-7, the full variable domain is KAGVTQTPRYLIKTRGQQVTLSCSPISGHRSVSWYQQTPGQGLQFLFEYFSETQRNKGNFPGRFSGRQFSNSRSEMNVSTLELGDSALYLCASSPFTGGRSYEQYFGPGTRLTVT.